The 7 T cell receptor beta chains in this list originate from one sample, sequenced in a study of T-cell reconstitution after alpha-beta-depleted transplantation in children. Unique molecular identifiers were incorporated during preparation of the TCRbeta library. Each CDR3 protein gets one entry after TCRdb re-called the PCR reads with MiXCR. The sample shows 60,000 or so distinct CDR3 sequences, 40% to 45% of them seen only once. Specimen: PBMCs, mostly from graft donor cells, collected 360 days after TCRalphabeta/CD19-depleted stem cell transplant. These receptors were collected from a male patient between 10 and 17 years old who had a stem cell transplant for acute lymphoblastic leukemia, so the T cells may come from the graft donor.

This clonotype has more than one count but fewer than ten. This chain connects TRBV20-1 to TRBJ2-7, with TRBD1 matching 7 bases. The CDR3 is made up of 15 amino acids. Per the germline V gene, CDR1 is DFQATT and CDR2 is SNEGSKA (reference sequence). J was trimmed by 7 bases and V by 0 bases; bases with no gene match: 12. CDR3 region: CSARDQSQGSWEQYF. Written as DNA, the CDR3 is TGCAGTGCTAGAGATCAGTCACAGGGGTCCTGGGAGCAGTACTTC.

Only a few counts were recorded for this clonotype. V is TRBV12-3 or TRBV12-4 and J is TRBJ2-1, with 11 positions matching TRBD2. This CDR3 has 15 amino acids. J gave up 7 bases and V 2 bases, and 4 bases lay outside the gene matches. The DNA of the CDR3 is TGTGCCAGCAGTTTAACTTCTAGCGGGAGGAATGAGCAGTTCTTC. Protein: CASSLTSSGRNEQFF.

This clonotype has more than one count but fewer than ten. The V gene is TRBV7-2, the J gene TRBJ2-5, with a weak D call TRBD1 (6 bases). This CDR3 has 14 amino acids. Germline V gene lookup returns CDR1 SGHTA and CDR2 FQGNSA. Trimming took off 6 bases at V and 5 bases at J, with 16 bases between the two ends. DNA of the CDR3: TGTGCCAGCAGTTTTGACAGGCGAGGGGAGACCCAGTACTTC. Its translation: CASSFDRRGETQYF.

The chain carries TRBV20-1 and TRBJ2-5, with D uncertain. With 7 bases removed from V and 9 bases from J, the gap between germline ends came to 15 bases. CDR1 is DFQATT, CDR2 SNEGSKA, per germline (reference sequence). This CDR3 contains 11 residues. This chain's CDR3 is CSVGSDESQYF. The CDR3 DNA reads as TGCAGTGTCGGGTCCGATGAGTCCCAGTACTTC.

The chain joins TRBV28 to TRBJ2-7; TRBD1 is a possible D gene (5 bases). Germline V gene lookup returns CDR1 MDHEN and CDR2 SYDVKM. CDR3 length equals 12 residues. V was trimmed by 6 bases and J by 2 bases, leaving 8 bases between them. CDR3 residues: CASSATAYEQYF. CDR3 bases: TGTGCCAGCAGCGCGACAGCCTACGAGCAGTACTTC.

V gene TRBV7-3 combines with J gene TRBJ2-3, with TRBD2 matching over 9 bases. CDR3 length equals 14 residues. The J segment lost 3 bases and the V segment lost 4 bases, leaving 2 bases of the junction unmatched. Per the germline V gene, CDR1 is SGHTA and CDR2 is FQGTGA. CDR3 region: CASSYSGSTDTQYF. CDR3 DNA: TGTGCCAGCAGCTATAGCGGGAGTACAGATACGCAGTATTTT.

Only a few counts were recorded for this clonotype. The CDR3 is CASSGDGAYEQYF. The CDR3, as DNA: TGCGCCAGCAGTGGGGACGGAGCCTACGAGCAGTACTTC. This chain joins TRBV10-1 and TRBJ2-7; the D gene could be TRBD1 or TRBD2 (5 bases each). CDR3 length equals 13 residues. V was cut by 4 bases and J by 2 bases, with 9 bases left in between. In germline, CDR1 is WNHNN, CDR2 SYGVQD (reference sequence).